This TCR beta chain emerged from a study of T-cell reconstitution after alpha-beta-depleted transplantation in children. CDR3 size: 15 residues. The V end was cut by 7 bases, the J end by 7 bases, with 19 bases between. Germline assignment: CDR1 KGHDR and CDR2 SFDVKD. Unique molecular identifiers were built into the TCRbeta library. TCRdb fed the PCR reads into MiXCR, producing one record per CDR3 protein. The repertoire includes roughly 500,000 distinct CDR3 sequences, roughly an eighth of them detected once, and around 6% sits in the top ten. This clonotype was picked up a small number of times. This receptor was identified in a human donor who donated a stem cell graft to a child with combined immunodeficiency. The sample consisted of PBMCs from the stem cell graft donor, taken from the stem cell graft. The genes are TRBV24-1 and TRBJ2-1; a weak D match, TRBD2 (7 bases). CDR3 sequence (DNA): TGTGCCACCAGGGGTTCGGGGGGCCCGGGAAATGAGCAGTTCTTC. It encodes CATRGSGGPGNEQFF.